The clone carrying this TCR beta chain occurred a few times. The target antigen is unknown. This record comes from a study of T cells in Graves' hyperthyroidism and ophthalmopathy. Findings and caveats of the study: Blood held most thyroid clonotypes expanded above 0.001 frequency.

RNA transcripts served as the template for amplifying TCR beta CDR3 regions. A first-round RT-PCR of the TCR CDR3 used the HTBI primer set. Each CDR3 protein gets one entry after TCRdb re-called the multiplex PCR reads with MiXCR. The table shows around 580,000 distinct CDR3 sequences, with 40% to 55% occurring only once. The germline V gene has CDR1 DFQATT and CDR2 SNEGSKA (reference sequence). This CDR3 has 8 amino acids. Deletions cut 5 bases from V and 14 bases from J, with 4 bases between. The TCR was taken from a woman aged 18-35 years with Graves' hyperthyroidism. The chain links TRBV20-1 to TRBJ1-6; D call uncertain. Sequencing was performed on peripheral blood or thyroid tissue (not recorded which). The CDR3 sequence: CSAPTLHF. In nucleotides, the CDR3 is TGCAGTGCTCCTACCCTCCACTTT.